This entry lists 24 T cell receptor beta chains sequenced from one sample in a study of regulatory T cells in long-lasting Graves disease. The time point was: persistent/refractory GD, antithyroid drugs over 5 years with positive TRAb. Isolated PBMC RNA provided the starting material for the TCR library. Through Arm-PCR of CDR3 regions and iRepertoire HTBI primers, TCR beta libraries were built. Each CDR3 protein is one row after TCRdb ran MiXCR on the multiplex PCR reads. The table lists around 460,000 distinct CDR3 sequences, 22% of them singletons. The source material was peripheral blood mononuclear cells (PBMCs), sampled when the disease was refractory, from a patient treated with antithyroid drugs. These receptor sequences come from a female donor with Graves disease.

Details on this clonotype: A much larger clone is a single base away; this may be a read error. CDR3 residues: CASSQLAGTGELVF. CDR3 in DNA: TGTGCCAGCAGTCAACTAGCGGGGACCGGGGAGCTGGTTTTT. V and J are TRBV2 and TRBJ2-2; 10 bases map to TRBD2. CDR1 is SNHLY, CDR2 FYNNEI, per germline. CDR3 length: 14 residues.

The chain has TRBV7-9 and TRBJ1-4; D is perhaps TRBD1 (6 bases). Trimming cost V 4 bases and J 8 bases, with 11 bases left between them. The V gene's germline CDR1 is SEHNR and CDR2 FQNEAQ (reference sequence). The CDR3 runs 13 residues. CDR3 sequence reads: CASSSGAAEKLFF. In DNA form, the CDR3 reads TGTGCCAGCAGCTCAGGGGCGGCGGAAAAACTGTTTTTT.

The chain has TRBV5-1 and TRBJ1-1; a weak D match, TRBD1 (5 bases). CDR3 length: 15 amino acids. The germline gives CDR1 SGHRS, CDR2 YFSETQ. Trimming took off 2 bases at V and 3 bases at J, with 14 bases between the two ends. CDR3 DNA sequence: TGCGCCAGCAGCTTAGATGGGGTCAGGGACACTGAAGCTTTCTTT. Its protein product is CASSLDGVRDTEAFF.

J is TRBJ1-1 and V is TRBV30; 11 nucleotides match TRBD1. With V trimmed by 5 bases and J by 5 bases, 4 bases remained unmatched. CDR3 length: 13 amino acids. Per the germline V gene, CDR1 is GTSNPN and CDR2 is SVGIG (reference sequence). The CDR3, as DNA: TGTGCCTGGGGACAGGGGGCAGGGACTGAAGCTTTCTTT. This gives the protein CAWGQGAGTEAFF.

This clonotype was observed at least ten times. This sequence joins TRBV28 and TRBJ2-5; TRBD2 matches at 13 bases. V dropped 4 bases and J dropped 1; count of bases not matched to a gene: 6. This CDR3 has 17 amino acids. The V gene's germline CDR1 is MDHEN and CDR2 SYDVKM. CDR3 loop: CASSSPGTSGTQETQYF. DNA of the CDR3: TGTGCCAGCAGTTCCCCCGGGACTAGCGGGACCCAAGAGACCCAGTACTTC.

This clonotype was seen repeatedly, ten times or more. The CDR3 nucleotides are TGTGCCAGCAGTCGTATGGGCGGGGGGGCAGAGACCCAGTACTTC. Translating gives CASSRMGGGAETQYF. The J gene is TRBJ2-5, the V gene TRBV28, with TRBD2 matching 9 bases. CDR3 length: 15 amino acids. Per germline, CDR1 MDHEN and CDR2 SYDVKM. J gave up 4 bases and V 5 bases, and 8 bases lay outside the gene matches.

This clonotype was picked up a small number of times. The CDR3 coding sequence is TGTGCCAGCAGTTTAATCGGGCCGGAAACTGAAGCTTTCTTT. This gives the protein CASSLIGPETEAFF. The V call is TRBV27, the J call TRBJ1-1; no reliable D call. Germline values: CDR1 MNHEY, CDR2 SMNVEV (reference sequence). This CDR3 contains 14 residues. Trimming took off 2 bases at V and 5 bases at J, with 12 bases between the two ends.

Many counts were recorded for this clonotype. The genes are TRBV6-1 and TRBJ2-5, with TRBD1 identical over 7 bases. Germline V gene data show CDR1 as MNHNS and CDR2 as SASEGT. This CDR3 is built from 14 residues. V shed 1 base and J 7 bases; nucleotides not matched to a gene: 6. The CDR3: CASSEGTGSRTQYF. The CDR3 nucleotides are TGTGCCAGCAGTGAAGGGACAGGCAGCAGGACCCAGTACTTC.

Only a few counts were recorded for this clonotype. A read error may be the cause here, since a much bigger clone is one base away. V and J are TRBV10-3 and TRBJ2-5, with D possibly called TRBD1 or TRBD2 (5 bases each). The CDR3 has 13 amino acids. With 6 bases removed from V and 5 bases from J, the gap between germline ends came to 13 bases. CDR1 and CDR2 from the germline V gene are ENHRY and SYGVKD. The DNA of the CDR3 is TGTGCCATCAGCACACCGGGGCTTGAGACCCAGTACTTC. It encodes CAISTPGLETQYF.

Here the CDR3 reads CASTLGGGGNTEAFF. The DNA of the CDR3 is TGTGCCAGTACCCTGGGGGGAGGAGGGAACACTGAAGCTTTCTTT. The chain combines TRBV19 with TRBJ1-1; perhaps TRBD1 as D (5 bases). The CDR3 has 15 amino acids. With 7 bases removed from V and 1 base from J, the gap between germline ends came to 16 bases. The V gene's germline CDR1 is LNHDA and CDR2 SQIVND (reference sequence). Using reference TRBV19 and TRBJ1-1 for the parts outside the CDR3, the full variable domain is DGGITQSPKYLFRKEGQNVTLSCEQNLNHDAMYWYRQDPGQGLRLIYYSQIVNDFQKGDIAEGYSVSREKKESFPLTVTSAQKNPTAFYLCASTLGGGGNTEAFFGQGTRLTVV.

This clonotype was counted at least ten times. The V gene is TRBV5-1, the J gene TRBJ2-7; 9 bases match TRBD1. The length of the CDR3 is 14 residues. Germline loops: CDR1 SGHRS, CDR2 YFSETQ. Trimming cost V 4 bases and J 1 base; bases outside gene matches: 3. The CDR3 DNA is TGCGCCAGCAGCCGGGACAGGGATTCCTACGAGCAGTACTTC. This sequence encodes CASSRDRDSYEQYF.

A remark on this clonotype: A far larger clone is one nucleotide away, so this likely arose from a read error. In DNA form, the CDR3 reads TGTGCCAGCATCCCGATGGGGAGGCACGAGCAGTACTTC. As protein: CASIPMGRHEQYF. The genes are TRBV6-2 or TRBV6-3 and TRBJ2-7; TRBD2 is a possible D gene (6 bases). Looked up from germline, CDR1 is MNHEY and CDR2 is SVGEGT. This CDR3 has 13 residues. Trimming shortened V by 7 bases and J by 5 bases, and 15 bases separated the two germline ends.

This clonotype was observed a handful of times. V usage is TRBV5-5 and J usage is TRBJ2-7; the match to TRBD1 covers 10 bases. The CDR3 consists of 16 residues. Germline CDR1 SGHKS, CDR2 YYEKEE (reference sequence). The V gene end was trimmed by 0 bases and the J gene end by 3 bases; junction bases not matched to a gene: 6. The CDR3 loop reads CASSLGTGGIYYEQYF. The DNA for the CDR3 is TGTGCCAGCAGCTTGGGGACAGGGGGAATTTACTACGAGCAGTACTTC.

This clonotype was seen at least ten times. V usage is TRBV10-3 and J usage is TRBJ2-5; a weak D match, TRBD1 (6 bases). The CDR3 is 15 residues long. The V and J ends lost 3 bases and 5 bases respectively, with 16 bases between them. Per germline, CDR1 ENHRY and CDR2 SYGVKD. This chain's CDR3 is CAISEVGRGGETQYF. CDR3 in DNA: TGTGCCATCAGTGAAGTTGGCAGGGGCGGGGAGACCCAGTACTTC.

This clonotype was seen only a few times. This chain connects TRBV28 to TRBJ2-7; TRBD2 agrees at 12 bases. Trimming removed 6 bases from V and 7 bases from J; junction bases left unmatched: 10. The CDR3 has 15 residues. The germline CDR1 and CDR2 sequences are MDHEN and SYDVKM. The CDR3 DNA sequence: TGTGCCAGCAGCCCGGCTAGCGGGAGGGCCGGTGAGCAGTACTTC. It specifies CASSPASGRAGEQYF. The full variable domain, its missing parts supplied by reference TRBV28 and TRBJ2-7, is DVKVTQSSRYLVKRTGEKVFLECVQDMDHENMFWYRQDPGLGLRLIYFSYDVKMKEKGDIPEGYSVSREKKERFSLILESASTNQTSMYLCASSPASGRAGEQYFGPGTRLTVT.

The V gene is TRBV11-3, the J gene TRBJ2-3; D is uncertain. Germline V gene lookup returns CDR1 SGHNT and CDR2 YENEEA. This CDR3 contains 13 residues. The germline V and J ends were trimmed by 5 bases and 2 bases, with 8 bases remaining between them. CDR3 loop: CASSLVTTDTQYF. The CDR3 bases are TGTGCCAGCAGCCTCGTGACCACAGATACGCAGTATTTT.

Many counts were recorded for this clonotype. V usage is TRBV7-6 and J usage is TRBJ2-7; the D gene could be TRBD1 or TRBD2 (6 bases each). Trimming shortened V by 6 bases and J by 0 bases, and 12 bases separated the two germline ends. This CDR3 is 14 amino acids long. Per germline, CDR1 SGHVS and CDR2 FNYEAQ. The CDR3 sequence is CASSYGGGSYEQYF. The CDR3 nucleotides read TGTGCCAGCAGTTACGGGGGCGGCTCCTACGAGCAGTACTTC.

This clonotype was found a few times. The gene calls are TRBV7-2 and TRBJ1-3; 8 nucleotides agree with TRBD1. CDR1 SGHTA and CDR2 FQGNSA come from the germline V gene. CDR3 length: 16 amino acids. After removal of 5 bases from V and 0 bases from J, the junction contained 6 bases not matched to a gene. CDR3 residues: CASSPRTGNSGNTIYF. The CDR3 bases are TGTGCCAGCAGCCCTAGGACAGGGAACTCTGGAAACACCATATATTTT.

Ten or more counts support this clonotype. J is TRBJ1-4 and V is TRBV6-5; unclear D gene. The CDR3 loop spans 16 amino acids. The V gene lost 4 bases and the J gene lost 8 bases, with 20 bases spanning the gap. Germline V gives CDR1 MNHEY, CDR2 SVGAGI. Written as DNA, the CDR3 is TGTGCCAGCAGTTTGGGCCCAGGCAGTGGGTTAGAAAAACTGTTTTTT. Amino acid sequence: CASSLGPGSGLEKLFF.

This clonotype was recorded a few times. Written as DNA, the CDR3 is TGTGCCAGCCTGAGCGGGGGGAGCGAGCAGTACTTC. Its protein is CASLSGGSEQYF. The chain is built from TRBV12-3 or TRBV12-4 and TRBJ2-7; 9 positions agree with TRBD2. J gave up 6 bases and V 8 bases, and 5 bases lay outside the gene matches. The CDR3 is 12 amino acids.

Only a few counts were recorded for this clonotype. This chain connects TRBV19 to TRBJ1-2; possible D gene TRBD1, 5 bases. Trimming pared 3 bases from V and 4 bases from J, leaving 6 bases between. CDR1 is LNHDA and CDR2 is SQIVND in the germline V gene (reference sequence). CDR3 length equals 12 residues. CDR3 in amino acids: CASSIRGYGYTF. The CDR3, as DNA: TGTGCCAGTAGTATTAGGGGCTATGGCTACACCTTC.

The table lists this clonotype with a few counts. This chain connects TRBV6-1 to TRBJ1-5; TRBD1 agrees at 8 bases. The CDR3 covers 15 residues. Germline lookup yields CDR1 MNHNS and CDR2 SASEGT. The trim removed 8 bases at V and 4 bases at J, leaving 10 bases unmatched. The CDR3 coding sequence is TGTGCCAGCGGGTCCGCGGACAGGGCAAATCAGCCCCAGCATTTT. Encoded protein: CASGSADRANQPQHF.

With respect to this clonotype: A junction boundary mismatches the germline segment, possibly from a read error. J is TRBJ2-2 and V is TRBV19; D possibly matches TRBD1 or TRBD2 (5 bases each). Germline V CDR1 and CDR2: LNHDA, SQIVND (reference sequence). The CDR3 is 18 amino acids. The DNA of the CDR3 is TGCGCCAGCAGCCAAGATCAGGGACCCCTAAGTAGCACCGGGGAGCTGTTTTTT. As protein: CASSQDQGPLSSTGELFF.

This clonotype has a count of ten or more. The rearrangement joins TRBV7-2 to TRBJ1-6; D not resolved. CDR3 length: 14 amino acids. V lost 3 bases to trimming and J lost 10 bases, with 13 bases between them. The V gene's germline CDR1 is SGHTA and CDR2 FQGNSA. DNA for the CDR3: TGTGCCAGCAGCTTTGGGCCCCCCCCATCACCCCTCCACTTT. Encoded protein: CASSFGPPPSPLHF. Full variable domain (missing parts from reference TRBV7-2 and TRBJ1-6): GAGVSQSPSNKVTEKGKDVELRCDPISGHTALYWYRQSLGQGLEFLIYFQGNSAPDKSGLPSDRFSAERTGGSVSTLTIQRTQQEDSAVYLCASSFGPPPSPLHFGNGTRLTVT.